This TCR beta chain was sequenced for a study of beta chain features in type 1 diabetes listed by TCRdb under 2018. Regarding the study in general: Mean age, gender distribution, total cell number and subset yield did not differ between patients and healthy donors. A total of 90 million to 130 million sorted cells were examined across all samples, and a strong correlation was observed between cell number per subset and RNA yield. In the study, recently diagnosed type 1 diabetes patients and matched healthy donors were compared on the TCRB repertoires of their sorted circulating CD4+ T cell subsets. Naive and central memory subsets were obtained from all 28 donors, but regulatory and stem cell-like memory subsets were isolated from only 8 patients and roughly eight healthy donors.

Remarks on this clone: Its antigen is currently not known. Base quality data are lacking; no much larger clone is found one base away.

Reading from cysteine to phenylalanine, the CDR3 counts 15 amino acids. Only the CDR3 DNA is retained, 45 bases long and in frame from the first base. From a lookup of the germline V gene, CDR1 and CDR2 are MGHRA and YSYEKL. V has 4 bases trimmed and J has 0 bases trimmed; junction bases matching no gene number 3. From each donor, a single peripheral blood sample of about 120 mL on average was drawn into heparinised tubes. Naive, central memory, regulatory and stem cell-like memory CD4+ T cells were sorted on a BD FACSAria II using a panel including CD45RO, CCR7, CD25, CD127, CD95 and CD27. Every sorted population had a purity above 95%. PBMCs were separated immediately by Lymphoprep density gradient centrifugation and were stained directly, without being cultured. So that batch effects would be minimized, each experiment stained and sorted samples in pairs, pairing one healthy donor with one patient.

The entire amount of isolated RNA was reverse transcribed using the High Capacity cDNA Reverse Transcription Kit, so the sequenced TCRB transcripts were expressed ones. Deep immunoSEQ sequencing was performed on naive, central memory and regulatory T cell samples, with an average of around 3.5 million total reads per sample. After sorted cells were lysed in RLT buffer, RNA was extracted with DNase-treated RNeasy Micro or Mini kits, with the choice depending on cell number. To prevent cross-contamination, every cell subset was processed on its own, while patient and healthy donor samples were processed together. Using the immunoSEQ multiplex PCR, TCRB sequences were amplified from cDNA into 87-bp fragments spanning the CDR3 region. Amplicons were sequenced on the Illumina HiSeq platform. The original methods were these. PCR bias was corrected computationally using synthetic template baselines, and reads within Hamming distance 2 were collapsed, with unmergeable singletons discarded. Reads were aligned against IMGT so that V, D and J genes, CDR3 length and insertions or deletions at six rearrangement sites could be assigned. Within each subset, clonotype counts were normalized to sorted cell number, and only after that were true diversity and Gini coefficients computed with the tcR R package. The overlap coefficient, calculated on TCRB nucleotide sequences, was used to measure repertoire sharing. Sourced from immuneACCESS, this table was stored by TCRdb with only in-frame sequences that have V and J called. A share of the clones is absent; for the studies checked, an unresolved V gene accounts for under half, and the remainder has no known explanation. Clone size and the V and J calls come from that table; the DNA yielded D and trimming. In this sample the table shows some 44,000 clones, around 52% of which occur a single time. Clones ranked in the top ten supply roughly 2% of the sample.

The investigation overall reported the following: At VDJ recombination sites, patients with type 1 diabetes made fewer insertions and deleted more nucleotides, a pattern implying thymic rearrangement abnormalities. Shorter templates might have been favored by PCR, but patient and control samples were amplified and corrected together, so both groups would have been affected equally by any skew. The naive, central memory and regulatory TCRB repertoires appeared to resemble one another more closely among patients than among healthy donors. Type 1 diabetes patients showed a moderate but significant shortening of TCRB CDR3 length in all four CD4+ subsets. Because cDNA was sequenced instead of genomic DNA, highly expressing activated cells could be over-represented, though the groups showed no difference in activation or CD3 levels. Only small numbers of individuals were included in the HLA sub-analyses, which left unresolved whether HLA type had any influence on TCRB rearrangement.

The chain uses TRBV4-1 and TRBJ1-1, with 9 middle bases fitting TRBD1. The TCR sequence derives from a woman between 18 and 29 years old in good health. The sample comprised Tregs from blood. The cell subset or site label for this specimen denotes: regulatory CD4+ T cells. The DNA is TGCGCCAGCAGCCGGGGACAGGGATTGAACACTGAAGCTTTCTTT. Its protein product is CASSRGQGLNTEAFF.